These 14 T cell receptor beta chains share one sample of origin, sequenced in a study of T cell responses to AZD1222 COVID-19 vaccine. The protocol was immunoSEQ multiplex PCR, while the TCRdb copy is restricted to in-frame clones and leaves out a portion. The table records roughly 120,000 clones, 85% to 90% of them present only once. The input for sequencing was peripheral blood, taken on day 0 of AZD1222 vaccination. These receptor sequences come from an adult in good health.

Here the CDR3 reads CASSWDSSNYEQYF. CDR3 DNA: TGTGCCAGCAGCTGGGACAGTAGCAACTACGAGCAGTACTTC. V is TRBV7-2 and J is TRBJ2-7, with 7 bases identical to TRBD1. V gave up 4 bases and J gave up 3 bases; unmatched junction bases: 6. Germline V gene sequence: CDR1 SGHTA, CDR2 FQGNSA. CDR3 length equals 14 residues.

The chain employs TRBV4-1 and TRBJ2-7; 7 nucleotides align to TRBD1. Germline-derived CDR1 and CDR2 are MGHRA and YSYEKL. V lost 2 bases, J lost 10 bases, and 5 bases stayed unmatched. The CDR3 length is 12 residues. The chain's CDR3 is CASSQRQGHQYF. The CDR3 DNA follows: TGCGCCAGCAGCCAAAGACAGGGCCACCAGTACTTC.

The chain uses TRBV28 and TRBJ1-5; no reliable D call. The CDR3 runs 12 residues. Germline V lookup: CDR1 MDHEN, CDR2 SYDVKM. Trimming took off 3 bases at V and 5 bases at J, with 5 bases between the two ends. CDR3 sequence reads: CASSLEYQPQHF. In DNA form, the CDR3 reads TGTGCCAGCAGTTTGGAATATCAGCCCCAGCATTTT.

The V gene is TRBV12-3 or TRBV12-4, the J gene TRBJ2-5, with D unresolved. V shed 3 bases and J shed 2 bases, with 7 bases lying between them. The CDR3 is 13 amino acids. Here the CDR3 reads CASSLGIQETQYF. Here the CDR3 DNA reads TGTGCCAGCAGTTTGGGGATTCAAGAGACCCAGTACTTC.

This clone was seen a few times. The CDR3, as DNA: TGTGCCAGTAGTGTAACTGGGACTGTTAGCAATCAGCCCCAGCATTTT. Its translation is CASSVTGTVSNQPQHF. This sequence joins TRBV19 and TRBJ1-5; possibly TRBD1 for D (5 bases). Trimming shortened V by 5 bases and J by 0 bases, and 14 bases separated the two germline ends. Looked up from germline, CDR1 is LNHDA and CDR2 is SQIVND (reference sequence). This CDR3 is built from 16 residues.

CDR3 coding DNA: TGTGCCAGCAGTTTATGGACTAGCGGAAGTTACAATGAGCAGTTCTTC. Translation gives CASSLWTSGSYNEQFF. J is TRBJ2-1 and V is TRBV28; 9 bases fit TRBD2. CDR3 length equals 16 residues. With V trimmed by 0 bases and J by 4 bases, 4 bases remained unmatched. CDR1 and CDR2 (germline): MDHEN, SYDVKM.

The rearrangement joins TRBV7-9 to TRBJ1-6, with 7 bases fitting TRBD1. The CDR3 length is 14 residues. From germline, CDR1 is SEHNR and CDR2 FQNEAQ (reference sequence). Trimming took 1 base from V and 10 from J; bases not matched to a gene: 4. The CDR3 DNA reads TGTGCCAGCAGCTTAGTACAGGGGAAATCACCCCTCCACTTT. Amino acid sequence: CASSLVQGKSPLHF.

CDR3 loop: CASSPRTGSLNSPLHF. In DNA form, the CDR3 reads TGTGCCAGCAGCCCTCGGACAGGCTCCCTTAATTCACCCCTCCACTTT. V and J are TRBV21-1 and TRBJ1-6; the table's D gene call, TRBD1, was not cross checked with the DNA. TRBV21-1 is flagged as a pseudogene. This CDR3 contains 16 residues.

The V gene is TRBV7-2, the J gene TRBJ2-7; TRBD2 matches 11 bases. Trimming took 5 bases from V and 6 from J; bases not matched to a gene: 9. The CDR3 runs to 15 residues. Germline V lookup: CDR1 SGHTA, CDR2 FQGNSA. CDR3 in amino acids: CASSHIAGGPLEQYF. CDR3 nucleotides: TGTGCCAGCAGCCATATAGCGGGAGGGCCCCTCGAGCAGTACTTC.

The chain couples TRBV7-3 to TRBJ2-1, with D possibly TRBD2 on 5 matching bases. The V gene's germline CDR1 is SGHTA and CDR2 FQGTGA. The CDR3 runs 15 residues. V was clipped by 4 bases and J by 5 bases, with 15 bases between them. CDR3 sequence: CASSSRGDPHNEQFF. The CDR3 DNA is TGTGCCAGCAGCTCACGGGGAGACCCACACAATGAGCAGTTCTTC.

V and J are TRBV30 and TRBJ2-7; 10 bases map to TRBD2. The J segment lost 1 base and the V segment lost 3 bases, leaving 15 bases of the junction unmatched. The CDR3 totals 18 residues. From germline, CDR1 is GTSNPN and CDR2 SVGIG (reference sequence). The CDR3 loop reads CAWSTLAGRGGPSYEQYF. In DNA form, the CDR3 reads TGTGCCTGGAGCACACTAGCGGGACGCGGGGGGCCGTCCTACGAGCAGTACTTC.

The chain combines TRBV10-3 with TRBJ2-7; TRBD2 agrees at 9 bases. The trim removed 2 bases at V and 4 bases at J, leaving 6 bases unmatched. The CDR3 is made up of 15 amino acids. CDR1 is ENHRY, CDR2 SYGVKD, per germline. The CDR3 DNA is TGTGCCATCAGTGAGGTTCAGCGGGGGGTTTACGAGCAGTACTTC. Its translation is CAISEVQRGVYEQYF.

The chain couples TRBV7-8 to TRBJ1-4, with TRBD1 matching 7 bases. The CDR3 is made up of 15 amino acids. CDR1 SGHVS and CDR2 FQNEAQ come from the germline V gene. J was trimmed by 5 bases and V by 6 bases; bases with no gene match: 9. In nucleotides, the CDR3 is TGTGCCAGCAGAGAACAGGGGCAAGGGAATGAAAAACTGTTTTTT. It codes for CASREQGQGNEKLFF.

J is TRBJ1-2 and V is TRBV6-1, with D possibly matching TRBD1 (6 bases). This CDR3 has 15 residues. V was trimmed by 0 bases and J by 7 bases, leaving 15 bases between them. Germline V gene data show CDR1 as MNHNS and CDR2 as SASEGT. CDR3 sequence: CASSEAWGQELGYTF. CDR3 nucleotides: TGTGCCAGCAGTGAAGCGTGGGGGCAGGAACTTGGCTACACCTTC.